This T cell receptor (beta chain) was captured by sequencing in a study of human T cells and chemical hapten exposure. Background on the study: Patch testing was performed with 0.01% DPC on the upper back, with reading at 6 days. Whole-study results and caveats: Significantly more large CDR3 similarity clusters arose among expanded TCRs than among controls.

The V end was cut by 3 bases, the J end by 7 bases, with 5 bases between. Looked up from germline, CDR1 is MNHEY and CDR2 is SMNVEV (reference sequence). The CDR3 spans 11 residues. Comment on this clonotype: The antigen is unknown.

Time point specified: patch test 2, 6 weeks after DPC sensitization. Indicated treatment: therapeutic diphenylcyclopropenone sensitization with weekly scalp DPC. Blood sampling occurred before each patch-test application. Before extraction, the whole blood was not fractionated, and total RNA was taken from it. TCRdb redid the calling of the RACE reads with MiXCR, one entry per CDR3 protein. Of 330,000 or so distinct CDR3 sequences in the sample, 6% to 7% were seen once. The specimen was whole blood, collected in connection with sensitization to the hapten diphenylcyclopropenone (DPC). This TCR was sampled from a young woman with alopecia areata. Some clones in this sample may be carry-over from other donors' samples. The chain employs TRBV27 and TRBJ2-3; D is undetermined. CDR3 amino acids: CASSLRNTQYF. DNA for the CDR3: TGTGCCAGCAGTTTGAGAAATACGCAGTATTTT.